The 30 T cell receptor beta chains below were found in one sample sequenced in a study of blood T cells in healthy people across ages. The authors ran a second PCR of 7 to 11 cycles using a sample-barcoded 5' primer and a J-beta primer mix. Each CDR3 protein is one row after TCRdb ran MiXCR on the 5' RACE reads. The sample shows fewer than 2,000,000 distinct CDR3 sequences, around 36% of them seen only once. Material: blood. All receptors derive from a woman in her twenties or thirties in good health.

The rearrangement links TRBV20-1 to TRBJ2-1; D tentatively reads TRBD1 or TRBD2 (5 bases each). This CDR3 contains 13 residues. Trimming shortened V by 4 bases and J by 8 bases, and 15 bases separated the two germline ends. Germline CDR1 and CDR2: DFQATT and SNEGSKA (reference sequence). CDR3 in DNA: TGCAGTGCTACAGGGCTAGCTGCATATGAGCAGTTCTTC. Amino acid sequence: CSATGLAAYEQFF.

The V and J genes are TRBV7-7 and TRBJ2-6; TRBD2 matches 10 bases. Germline V gives CDR1 SSHAT, CDR2 FNYEAQ (reference sequence). The CDR3 consists of 22 residues. The trim removed 5 bases at V and 0 bases at J, leaving 19 bases unmatched. This CDR3 is CASSQRQREGHKVPSGANVLTF. CDR3 DNA: TGTGCCAGCAGCCAAAGGCAGCGGGAGGGCCACAAAGTCCCCTCTGGGGCCAACGTCCTGACTTTC.

About this clonotype: A much larger clone lies one base from this, so it may be a read error. V usage is TRBV10-3 and J usage is TRBJ2-3; D call uncertain. The germline V and J ends were trimmed by 2 bases and 0 bases, with 12 bases remaining between them. Germline V gene sequence: CDR1 ENHRY, CDR2 SYGVKD. CDR3 length equals 16 residues. The CDR3 reads CAISEPLTQSTDTQYF. CDR3 coding DNA: TGTGCCATCAGTGAGCCGCTAACGCAGAGCACAGATACGCAGTATTTT.

The rearrangement links TRBV6-5 to TRBJ2-2; D may be TRBD1 or TRBD2 (7 bases each). V lost 6 bases to trimming and J lost 7 bases, with 12 bases between them. Germline V CDR1 and CDR2: MNHEY, SVGAGI. The CDR3 consists of 13 residues. CDR3 amino acids: CASSQGGYGELFF. As DNA, the CDR3 is TGTGCCAGCAGCCAGGGGGGGTACGGGGAGCTGTTTTTT.

The chain employs TRBV2 and TRBJ1-2, with 9 positions matching TRBD1. There are 15 residues in the CDR3. Trimming took 6 bases from V and 3 from J; bases not matched to a gene: 8. Per the germline V gene, CDR1 is SNHLY and CDR2 is FYNNEI. As DNA, the CDR3 is TGTGCCAGCAGCCAACAGGGGGCCATGGACTATGGCTACACCTTC. Translated: CASSQQGAMDYGYTF.

To note about this clonotype: The CDR3 does not end in the conserved phenylalanine or tryptophan, so this is likely a read error. The chain carries TRBV4-1 and TRBJ2-4; D may be TRBD2 (5 bases). The DNA end is more similar to TRBJ2-7, so the J call may be wrong. CDR1 MGHRA and CDR2 YSYEKL come from the germline V gene. This CDR3 region has 15 residues. The DNA for the CDR3 is TGCGCCAGCAGCCAAGAGAAGGCGGAGGACTACGAGCAGTACATC. This sequence encodes CASSQEKAEDYEQYI.

This clonotype was picked up a small number of times. The chain joins TRBV7-8 to TRBJ2-5; D may be TRBD2 (5 bases). The CDR3 extends over 14 amino acids. Trimming cost V 7 bases and J 0 bases, with 12 bases left between them. Germline assignment: CDR1 SGHVS and CDR2 FQNEAQ. The CDR3 DNA follows: TGTGCCAGCACCCCGGAGGATTACCAAGAGACCCAGTACTTC. As protein: CASTPEDYQETQYF.

V gene TRBV29-1 combines with J gene TRBJ1-3, with 8 bases fitting TRBD1. The CDR3 runs 14 residues. The germline V gene has CDR1 SQVTM and CDR2 ANQGSEA. The V and J ends lost 4 bases and 0 bases, in that order; junction bases with no gene match: 2. CDR3 sequence: CSVATGGSGNTIYF. DNA for the CDR3: TGCAGCGTTGCTACAGGGGGCTCTGGAAACACCATATATTTT. The full variable domain, in which reference TRBV29-1 and TRBJ1-3 provide the parts outside the CDR3, is SAVISQKPSRDICQRGTSLTIQCQVDSQVTMMFWYRQQPGQSLTLIATANQGSEATYESGFVIDKFPISRPNLTFSTLTVSNMSPEDSSIYLCSVATGGSGNTIYFGEGSWLTVV.

The chain links TRBV27 to TRBJ2-5, with D perhaps TRBD1 (6 bases). The germline gives CDR1 MNHEY, CDR2 SMNVEV (reference sequence). V was cut by 0 bases and J by 12 bases, with 14 bases left in between. The CDR3 is made up of 13 amino acids. The CDR3 DNA reads TGTGCCAGCAGTTTATCGCGGCAGGGGTGGAAGTACTTC. Translating gives CASSLSRQGWKYF.

At least ten counts were recorded for this clonotype. This chain joins TRBV12-3 or TRBV12-4 and TRBJ1-6; 12 nucleotides align to TRBD1. The CDR3 is 15 residues long. Germline trimming cut 6 bases from V and 7 bases from J; bases unmatched to any gene: 4. Here the CDR3 reads CASSPGTGGNSPLHF. CDR3 nucleotides: TGTGCCAGCAGCCCCGGGACAGGGGGCAATTCACCCCTCCACTTT.

The chain uses TRBV18 and TRBJ2-6; tentatively, D is TRBD1 or TRBD2 (5 bases each). Germline CDR1 reads KGHSH; CDR2 reads LQKENI. CDR3 length: 16 residues. Trimming stripped 1 base from V and 2 bases from J, with 9 bases between. CDR3 in amino acids: CASSPRGVAGANVLTF. The CDR3 nucleotides are TGTGCCAGCTCACCACGAGGGGTTGCTGGGGCCAACGTCCTGACTTTC.

J is TRBJ2-7 and V is TRBV7-9; D uncertain. The CDR3 loop spans 12 amino acids. V was shortened by 6 bases and J by 7 bases, with 13 bases between the two germline ends. Germline values: CDR1 SEHNR, CDR2 FQNEAQ (reference sequence). The CDR3 DNA is TGTGCCAGCAGGTCGGACCTGGGGGAGCAGTACTTC. This sequence encodes CASRSDLGEQYF.

Details on this clonotype: Compared with germline, one end of the junction differs, possibly owing to a read error. V is TRBV20-1 and J is TRBJ2-7, with TRBD2 matching over 7 bases. The CDR3 is 13 amino acids. Germline-derived CDR1 and CDR2 are DFQATT and SNEGSKA (reference sequence). In DNA form, the CDR3 reads TGCGGTGCTAGGGGACTAACCGCCTACGAGCAGTACTTC. Amino acids: CGARGLTAYEQYF.

The V call is TRBV7-2, the J call TRBJ2-1; TRBD1 aligns across 9 bases. CDR3 length equals 14 residues. In germline, CDR1 is SGHTA, CDR2 FQGNSA. Unmatched junction bases numbered 7, after V lost 6 bases and J lost 7 bases. CDR3 protein: CASRLQGATNEQFF. As DNA, the CDR3 is TGTGCCAGCAGGCTACAGGGGGCGACGAATGAGCAGTTCTTC.

The chain combines TRBV6-6 with TRBJ2-7; D gene uncertain. Per the germline V gene, CDR1 is MNHNY and CDR2 is SVGAGI (reference sequence). The CDR3 loop spans 14 amino acids. V lost 7 bases to trimming and J lost 2 bases, with 15 bases between them. DNA for the CDR3: TGTGCCAGCATGTCGACCAGAGGTCCCTACGAGCAGTACTTC. Its translation: CASMSTRGPYEQYF.

This clonotype has just a few counts. The gene calls are TRBV6-5 and TRBJ2-5, with D possibly being TRBD2 (6 bases). CDR3 size: 15 residues. CDR1 MNHEY and CDR2 SVGAGI come from the germline V gene. V was shortened by 7 bases and J by 5 bases, with 20 bases between the two germline ends. The CDR3 loop is CASTTAGGIGETQYF. The DNA for the CDR3 is TGTGCCAGCACTACGGCGGGCGGGATCGGGGAGACCCAGTACTTC.

This clonotype was seen a handful of times. This chain connects TRBV9 to TRBJ2-5, with 11 bases matching TRBD2. Germline trimming cut 3 bases from V and 4 bases from J; bases unmatched to any gene: 17. The CDR3 runs 19 residues. The germline V gene encodes CDR1 SGDLS and CDR2 YYNGEE. CDR3 loop: CASSDPIDSGRAVGETQYF. In nucleotides, the CDR3 is TGTGCCAGCAGCGACCCTATAGATAGCGGGAGGGCCGTGGGAGAGACCCAGTACTTC. Full variable domain (rest looked up from reference TRBV9 and TRBJ2-5): DSGVTQTPKHLITATGQRVTLRCSPRSGDLSVYWYQQSLDQGLQFLIQYYNGEERAKGNILERFSAQQFPDLHSELNLSSLELGDSALYFCASSDPIDSGRAVGETQYFGPGTRLLVL.

This clonotype came up a few times. The chain employs TRBV7-9 and TRBJ2-1; the D is unclear. Trimming shortened V by 6 bases and J by 9 bases, and 9 bases separated the two germline ends. CDR3 size: 11 residues. Germline V lookup: CDR1 SEHNR, CDR2 FQNEAQ (reference sequence). The CDR3, as DNA: TGTGCCAGCAGGGGCGGCGGTGAGCAGTTCTTC. Protein: CASRGGGEQFF. Looking up the rest from reference TRBV7-9 and TRBJ2-1 gives the full variable domain: DTGVSQNPRHKITKRGQNVTFRCDPISEHNRLYWYRQTLGQGPEFLTYFQNEAQLEKSRLLSDRFSAERPKGSFSTLEIQRTEQGDSAMYLCASRGGGEQFFGPGTRLTVL.

The V call is TRBV18, the J call TRBJ1-1; possibly TRBD1 for D (5 bases). Germline CDR1 and CDR2: KGHSH and LQKENI. This CDR3 spans 15 amino acids. V shed 0 bases and J shed 4 bases, with 12 bases lying between them. Here the CDR3 DNA reads TGTGCCAGCTCACCACCCCTGAGGGGAGGCACTGAAGCTTTCTTT. Its protein product is CASSPPLRGGTEAFF.

This rearrangement joins TRBV28 to TRBJ1-2; no clear D gene. Germline CDR1 and CDR2: MDHEN and SYDVKM. The germline V and J ends were trimmed by 3 bases and 5 bases, with 10 bases remaining between them. The CDR3 sequence is 13 residues long. CDR3 protein: CASSFLGGYGYTF. CDR3 nucleotide sequence: TGTGCCAGCAGTTTTCTAGGAGGGTATGGCTACACCTTC.

This clonotype was seen many times. The J gene is TRBJ2-7, the V gene TRBV18; TRBD1 matches 7 bases. CDR1 KGHSH and CDR2 LQKENI come from the germline V gene. The CDR3 extends over 13 amino acids. Losses at the gene ends were 8 bases for V and 2 bases for J; bases not matched to a gene: 6. In DNA, the CDR3 is TGTGCCAGCCACCCAGGGGGACCCTACGAGCAGTACTTC. Translated: CASHPGGPYEQYF. Filled out from reference TRBV18 and TRBJ2-7, the complete variable domain reads NAGVMQNPRHLVRRRGQEARLRCSPMKGHSHVYWYRQLPEEGLKFMVYLQKENIIDESGMPKERFSAEFPKEGPSILRIQQVVRGDSAAYFCASHPGGPYEQYFGPGTRLTVT.

The J gene is TRBJ1-5, the V gene TRBV12-3 or TRBV12-4, with D perhaps matching TRBD1 (6 bases). Trimming took 6 bases from V and 9 from J, leaving 18 bases between them. This CDR3 has 14 amino acids. In DNA, the CDR3 is TGTGCCAGCAGCGATTTACCTCTACAGGGGCCCCAGCATTTT. It specifies CASSDLPLQGPQHF.

This clonotype was seen repeatedly, ten times or more. This chain links TRBV12-3 or TRBV12-4 with TRBJ2-1; D is ambiguous. This CDR3 comprises 11 residues. V was trimmed by 5 bases and J by 8 bases, leaving 7 bases between them. The CDR3 DNA sequence: TGTGCCAGCAGTCCCCAGTATGAGCAGTTCTTC. As protein: CASSPQYEQFF.

The V gene is TRBV7-6, the J gene TRBJ2-2; D possibly corresponds to TRBD2 (6 bases). CDR3 size: 16 residues. CDR1 SGHVS and CDR2 FNYEAQ come from the germline V gene. V was trimmed by 0 bases and J by 3 bases, leaving 11 bases between them. The DNA of the CDR3 is TGTGCCAGCAGCTTAGCGGGGCGGGGTTACACCGGGGAGCTGTTTTTT. As protein: CASSLAGRGYTGELFF.

The CDR3: CASSSGGIAFYHGYTF. For the CDR3, the DNA is TGTGCCAGCAGCTCAGGGGGGATAGCCTTCTACCATGGCTACACCTTC. V usage is TRBV7-3 and J usage is TRBJ1-2; 7 bases are a match to TRBD1. This CDR3 has 16 residues. The V and J ends lost 4 bases and 6 bases, in that order; junction bases with no gene match: 14. CDR1 and CDR2 from the germline V gene are SGHTA and FQGTGA. Drawing the rest from reference TRBV7-3 and TRBJ1-2, the complete variable domain is GAGVSQTPSNKVTEKGKYVELRCDPISGHTALYWYRQSLGQGPEFLIYFQGTGAADDSGLPNDRFFAVRPEGSVSTLKIQRTERGDSAVYLCASSSGGIAFYHGYTFGSGTRLTVV.

The V and J genes are TRBV3-1 and TRBJ2-7, with 13 nucleotides matching TRBD2. V was pared by 0 bases and J by 5 bases, with 13 bases of the junction left unmatched. Germline assignment: CDR1 LGHDT and CDR2 YNNKEL (reference sequence). The length of the CDR3 is 19 residues. Here the CDR3 DNA reads TGTGCCAGCAGCCAAGATCGCCCTCTACTAGCGGGGGGGCCCCACGAGCAGTACTTC. It yields the protein CASSQDRPLLAGGPHEQYF.

This clonotype came up a few times. V usage is TRBV10-2 and J usage is TRBJ2-3, with D unclear. The V and J ends lost 1 base and 5 bases respectively, with 10 bases between them. This CDR3 has 14 residues. Germline V gene sequence: CDR1 WSHSY, CDR2 SAAADI. The CDR3 reads CASSEFPVGDTQYF. CDR3 nucleotides: TGCGCCAGCAGTGAGTTCCCCGTGGGAGATACGCAGTATTTT.

This clonotype showed up just a few times. The V and J genes are TRBV20-1 and TRBJ2-1; D not resolved. The V gene lost 0 bases and the J gene lost 5 bases, with 14 bases spanning the gap. The germline gives CDR1 DFQATT, CDR2 SNEGSKA (reference sequence). The CDR3 runs 15 residues. The CDR3 DNA reads TGCAGTGCTAGAGATTACCTCTACACCGACAATGAGCAGTTCTTC. It yields the protein CSARDYLYTDNEQFF.

In this sample, this clonotype turned up a few times. The CDR3 reads CASSANGLPYEQYF. DNA for the CDR3: TGTGCCAGCAGTGCGAACGGACTGCCTTACGAGCAGTACTTC. This sequence joins TRBV12-3 or TRBV12-4 and TRBJ2-7; TRBD2 is a possible D gene (5 bases). V was trimmed by 5 bases and J by 4 bases, leaving 15 bases between them. This CDR3 region has 14 residues.

The rearrangement joins TRBV6-6 to TRBJ2-7; 9 positions agree with TRBD2. V lost 6 bases to trimming and J lost 3 bases; unmatched junction nucleotides: 9. From germline, CDR1 is MNHNY and CDR2 SVGAGI (reference sequence). This CDR3 has 15 amino acids. The CDR3 DNA sequence: TGTGCCAGCAGCTCCTCAACTAGCGGGCGCTACGAGCAGTACTTC. Protein: CASSSSTSGRYEQYF.